This is a list of T cell receptor beta chains from one sample in a study of T cell repertoires in cytomegalovirus infection. TCRdb itself ran the reads through MiXCR, one entry per CDR3 protein. The sample holds approximately 500,000 distinct CDR3 sequences, approximately 16% seen once. Sequenced material: CD8+ T cells from PBMCs. The receptors stem from a human donor in good health (CMV status not recorded). Some clones in this sample may be carry-over from other donors' samples. Both conserved end residues are part of each CDR3. The order of the fields is CDR3 DNA, CDR3 protein, V gene, clone size, D gene, J gene. A D gene is named only where the DNA matches it firmly. The size of a clone is reported for some rows only, either as once, few or many, or as a class for expanded clones.

CDR3nt: TGTGCCAGCAGCGCCCGGACAGTCCAAGAGACCCAGTACTTC
CDR3aa: CASSARTVQETQYF
v_gene: TRBV7-9
abundance: -
d_gene: -
j_gene: TRBJ2-5

CDR3nt: TGTGCCAGCAGTTTTGGGTACGGGGAGCTGTTTTTT
CDR3aa: CASSFGYGELFF
v_gene: TRBV27
abundance: -
d_gene: -
j_gene: TRBJ2-2

CDR3nt: TGTGCCATCAGTGGACATCAAGGGGACAGAACTAACTATGGCTACACCTTC
CDR3aa: CAISGHQGDRTNYGYTF
v_gene: TRBV10-3
abundance: many
d_gene: TRBD1
j_gene: TRBJ1-2

CDR3nt: TGTGCCAGCAGCTTAGAAGGCGGAAGCACAGATACGCAGTATTTT
CDR3aa: CASSLEGGSTDTQYF
v_gene: TRBV11-2
abundance: many
d_gene: -
j_gene: TRBJ2-3

CDR3nt: TGTGCCATCAGTGAAGAGGGTTTAGGCTATGGCTACACCTTC
CDR3aa: CAISEEGLGYGYTF
v_gene: TRBV10-3
abundance: few
d_gene: -
j_gene: TRBJ1-2

CDR3nt: TGCAGTTTCTTACAGGGGGCTCGGGAGCAGTACTTC
CDR3aa: CSFLQGAREQYF
v_gene: TRBV20-1
abundance: -
d_gene: TRBD1
j_gene: TRBJ2-7

CDR3nt: TGTGCCAGTAGTATAGACGACTCCTACGAGCAGTACTTC
CDR3aa: CASSIDDSYEQYF
v_gene: TRBV19
abundance: -
d_gene: -
j_gene: TRBJ2-7

CDR3nt: TGTGCCAGCAGCTCCCGGGACCGGCAGTATTTT
CDR3aa: CASSSRDRQYF
v_gene: TRBV11-2
abundance: many
d_gene: -
j_gene: TRBJ2-3

CDR3nt: TGTGCCAGCAGCTTAGGGACAAACCGGGGCTTCGATGGCTACACCTTC
CDR3aa: CASSLGTNRGFDGYTF
v_gene: TRBV7-3
abundance: many
d_gene: -
j_gene: TRBJ1-2

CDR3nt: TGTGCCAGCAGCTTAGGGCTTCAGCCCCAGCATTTT
CDR3aa: CASSLGLQPQHF
v_gene: TRBV13
abundance: few
d_gene: -
j_gene: TRBJ1-5

CDR3nt: TGTGCCAGTAGTACCACTTCACCCGGACAGGGGTTTGATCAGCCCCAGCATTTT
CDR3aa: CASSTTSPGQGFDQPQHF
v_gene: TRBV19
abundance: many
d_gene: TRBD1
j_gene: TRBJ1-5

CDR3nt: TGTGCCTTCCCGGGACATCCGACGAGTGGCTACACCTTC
CDR3aa: CAFPGHPTSGYTF
v_gene: TRBV30
abundance: few
d_gene: -
j_gene: TRBJ1-2

CDR3nt: TGTGCCAGCAGCTTAGTCACAGGAGGTGGCGGCTACACCTTC
CDR3aa: CASSLVTGGGGYTF
v_gene: TRBV7-9
abundance: many
d_gene: -
j_gene: TRBJ1-2

CDR3nt: TGTGCCAGCAGCTTAAATGGTTACGGCAATCAGCCCCAGCATTTT
CDR3aa: CASSLNGYGNQPQHF
v_gene: TRBV7-6
abundance: many
d_gene: -
j_gene: TRBJ1-5

CDR3nt: TGTGCCAGCAGCTTAGGGGGGCCTAATGAAAAACTGTTTTTT
CDR3aa: CASSLGGPNEKLFF
v_gene: TRBV7-6
abundance: -
d_gene: -
j_gene: TRBJ1-4

CDR3nt: TGTGCCAGCAGTTTAGTAGCGGGGGGAACCGGGGAGCTGTTTTTT
CDR3aa: CASSLVAGGTGELFF
v_gene: TRBV12-3/TRBV12-4
abundance: many
d_gene: TRBD2
j_gene: TRBJ2-2

CDR3nt: TGTGCCAGCAGCTTAGGAGCGGGGGACCCCACAGATACGCAGTATTTT
CDR3aa: CASSLGAGDPTDTQYF
v_gene: TRBV5-4
abundance: many
d_gene: TRBD2
j_gene: TRBJ2-3

CDR3nt: TGTGCCACCAGTGCTTTGTCAGGGGACAATGAGCAGTTCTTC
CDR3aa: CATSALSGDNEQFF
v_gene: TRBV24-1
abundance: few
d_gene: -
j_gene: TRBJ2-1

CDR3nt: TGTGCCAGCAGTGAAGCCCCTTTTGAAGCTTTCTTT
CDR3aa: CASSEAPFEAFF
v_gene: TRBV6-1
abundance: many
d_gene: -
j_gene: TRBJ1-1

CDR3nt: TGTGCCAGCAGTTTAGGTCTTTTCGGGGAGCTGTTTTTT
CDR3aa: CASSLGLFGELFF
v_gene: TRBV12-3/TRBV12-4
abundance: many
d_gene: -
j_gene: TRBJ2-2

CDR3nt: TGCGCCAGCAGTGAGTCCAGGGGGCGAACTGAAGCTTTCTTT
CDR3aa: CASSESRGRTEAFF
v_gene: TRBV10-2
abundance: many
d_gene: TRBD1
j_gene: TRBJ1-1

CDR3nt: TGTGCCAGCAGTTTAGGCAGGGGGAACTACGAGCAGTACTTC
CDR3aa: CASSLGRGNYEQYF
v_gene: TRBV12-3/TRBV12-4
abundance: many
d_gene: TRBD1
j_gene: TRBJ2-7

CDR3nt: TGTGCCAGCAGCTTCACCGACGGAGAGGAGCTCATTCAGTACTTC
CDR3aa: CASSFTDGEELIQYF
v_gene: TRBV7-2
abundance: many
d_gene: -
j_gene: TRBJ2-4

CDR3nt: TGTGCCAGCAGTTTTGGTGGGTCGGGTACTGAAGCTTTCTTT
CDR3aa: CASSFGGSGTEAFF
v_gene: TRBV27
abundance: many
d_gene: -
j_gene: TRBJ1-1

CDR3nt: TGTGCCAGCAGCTCCCCAGATCGGGAAAAACTGTTTTTT
CDR3aa: CASSSPDREKLFF
v_gene: TRBV7-9
abundance: -
d_gene: -
j_gene: TRBJ1-4

CDR3nt: TGTGCCAGCTCCGGGGCAGGGGCCACTGAAGCTTTCTTT
CDR3aa: CASSGAGATEAFF
v_gene: TRBV6-5
abundance: many
d_gene: -
j_gene: TRBJ1-1

CDR3nt: TGTGCCAGCAGTGACCTAGCGGGGATTTACTACGAGCAGTACTTC
CDR3aa: CASSDLAGIYYEQYF
v_gene: TRBV27
abundance: few
d_gene: TRBD2
j_gene: TRBJ2-7